The clone carrying this T cell receptor (beta chain) was seen just once. This specimen belongs to a study of blood T cell repertoires in COVID-19. The wider study: Samples taken during acute and convalescent COVID-19 were collected in the United States, Italy and Spain. Nucleic acid was either cDNA or gDNA, and it came from T cells, B-cell-depleted T cells, or PBMCs.

V was clipped by 5 bases and J by 7 bases; unmatched bases: 14. The germline CDR1 and CDR2 sequences are SGHTA and FQGTGA. The CDR3 loop spans 16 amino acids. In the authors' methods: From reference gene primer amplification, estimates of nucleated cell counts were derived. Only in-frame clones appear in the TCRdb table, and some are missing; sequencing was by immunoSEQ multiplex PCR. V, J and clone size are those of that table, while D and trimming were read from the DNA. Among 150,000 to 200,000 clones listed, approximately 90% were seen once. This sequence was found in a human donor in a cohort sampled during active COVID-19. Sequencing used peripheral blood. V usage is TRBV7-3 and J usage is TRBJ2-1; TRBD2 aligns across 7 bases. The CDR3 DNA sequence: TGTGCCAGCAGCCCCTCTACTAGCGAGAAAGGAAATGAGCAGTTCTTC. This codes for CASSPSTSEKGNEQFF.